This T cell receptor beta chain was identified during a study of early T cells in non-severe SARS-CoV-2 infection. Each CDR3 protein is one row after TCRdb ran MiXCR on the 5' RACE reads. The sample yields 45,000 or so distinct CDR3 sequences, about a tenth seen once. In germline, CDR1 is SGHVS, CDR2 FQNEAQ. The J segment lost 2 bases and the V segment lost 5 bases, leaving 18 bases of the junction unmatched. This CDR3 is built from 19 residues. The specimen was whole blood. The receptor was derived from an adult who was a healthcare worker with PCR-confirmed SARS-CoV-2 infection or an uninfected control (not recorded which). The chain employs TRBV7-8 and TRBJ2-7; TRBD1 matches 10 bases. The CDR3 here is CASSRNERQGAKSPYEQYF. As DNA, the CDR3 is TGTGCCAGCAGCCGCAACGAGAGACAGGGGGCGAAAAGTCCCTACGAGCAGTACTTC.